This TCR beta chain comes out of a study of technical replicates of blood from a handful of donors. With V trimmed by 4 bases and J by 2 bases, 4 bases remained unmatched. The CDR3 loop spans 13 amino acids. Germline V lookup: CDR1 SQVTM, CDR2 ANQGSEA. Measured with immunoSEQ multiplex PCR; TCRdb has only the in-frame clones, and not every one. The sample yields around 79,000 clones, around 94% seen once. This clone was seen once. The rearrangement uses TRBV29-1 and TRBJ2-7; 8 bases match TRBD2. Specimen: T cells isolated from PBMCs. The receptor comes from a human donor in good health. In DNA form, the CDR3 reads TGCAGCGTTGGTACCGGGAGGGCCTACGAGCAGTACTTC. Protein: CSVGTGRAYEQYF.